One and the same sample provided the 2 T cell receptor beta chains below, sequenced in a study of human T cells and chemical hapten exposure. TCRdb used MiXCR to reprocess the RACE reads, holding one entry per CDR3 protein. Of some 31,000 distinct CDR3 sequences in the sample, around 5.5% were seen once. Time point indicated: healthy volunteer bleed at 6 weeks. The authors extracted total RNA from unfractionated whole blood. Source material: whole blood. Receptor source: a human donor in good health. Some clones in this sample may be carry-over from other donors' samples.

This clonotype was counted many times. CDR3 protein: CSASGEIGTDTQYF. In nucleotides, the CDR3 is TGCAGTGCTAGCGGGGAGATTGGCACAGATACGCAGTATTTT. The chain uses TRBV20-1 and TRBJ2-3, with D perhaps matching TRBD2 (5 bases). CDR1 is DFQATT, CDR2 SNEGSKA, per germline (reference sequence). V dropped 3 bases and J dropped 1 base, with 11 bases sitting between them. CDR3 length: 14 amino acids.

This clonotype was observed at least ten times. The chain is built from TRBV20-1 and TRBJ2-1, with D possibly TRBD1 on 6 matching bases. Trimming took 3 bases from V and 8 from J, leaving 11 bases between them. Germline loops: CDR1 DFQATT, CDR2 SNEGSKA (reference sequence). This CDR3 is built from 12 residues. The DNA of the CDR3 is TGCAGTGCTAGCGGGGCAGGGGATGAGCAGTTCTTC. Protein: CSASGAGDEQFF.